Sequencing of this TCR beta chain was carried out in a study of vaccination effects on CD4 cells after COVID-19. General study points: Missing from the study were early post-infection timepoints, and its convalescent patients were few. Among infection- and vaccine-induced clones, marked clonal contraction occurred late after vaccination.

A word on this clone: Its antigen is currently unknown.

Viral peptide pool expansion of antigen-specific CD4+ T cells preceded sequencing in the ViraFEST assay. The authors isolated CD4+ T cells after around 11 days of culture. IL-2 medium took the place of half the medium on both days 3 and 7. The table came from immunoSEQ multiplex PCR; TCRdb's copy has only in-frame clones and leaves some out. Among tens of thousands of clones listed, approximately 73% were seen once. The CDR3 runs to 16 residues. V gave up 0 bases and J gave up 2 bases; unmatched junction bases: 4. Germline V gene lookup returns CDR1 SGHKS and CDR2 YYEKEE (reference sequence). This sequence originates from a human donor who received a COVID-19 vaccine. The chain employs TRBV5-5 and TRBJ1-5, with 8 bases that match TRBD1. The sequencing here drew on CD4+ T cells from PBMCs cultured with HCoV-229E spike peptides, taken before COVID-19 vaccination. As DNA, the CDR3 is TGTGCCAGCAGCTTGGAAGGACAGGGCGGCAATCAGCCCCAGCATTTT. Its translation is CASSLEGQGGNQPQHF.